This paragraph reports one T cell receptor beta chain. Its cognate antigen has yet to be identified. Base qualities were left out, and no much larger clone turns up one base away. This sample is drawn from a study of blood T cell repertoires in COVID-19 (dated by TCRdb to 2018 to 2020). The study in broad terms: The collaborator samples originated in the United States, Italy and Spain and spanned the acute and convalescent phases of COVID-19. The dataset comprised deeply sampled blood TCRbeta repertoires from subjects exposed to, actively infected with, or recovered from COVID-19. The prospective study material was composed of cDNA or gDNA derived from T cells, B-cell-depleted T cells, or PBMCs. Where available, HLA class I and class II types were taken from metadata supplied by the sample provider and were not determined by assay-based typing. The samples were drawn from two sources: the first 160 participants of the ongoing ImmuneRACE study, and 950 to 1,500 subjects contributed by 6 global collaborators. The repertoires were released in a freely available public database meant as a resource for research on the immune response to SARS-CoV-2. A de-identified subject ID, COVID-19 status, age in years and sex were almost always included in the sample metadata.

What the study reported, not specific to this receptor: How much clinical and demographic metadata was included differed by source and by participant, and the metadata was provided uncurated.

V sheds 1 base and J sheds 6 bases, leaving 11 bases between their ends. From cysteine to phenylalanine, the CDR3 is 14 amino acids long. CDR3 DNA only is kept here, 42 bases in frame from base 1. From a lookup of the germline V gene, CDR1 and CDR2 are SGHDN and FVKESK. The immunoSEQ Assay, a bias-controlled multiplex PCR, was used to amplify TCRbeta CDR3 regions from genomic DNA. As for the original processing: Nucleated cell counts per sample were estimated from amplification of reference gene primers within the assay. Sequence reads were collapsed and filtered to measure the absolute abundance of every unique TCRbeta CDR3 rearrangement. For each sample, productive Simpson clonality was calculated by taking the square root of Simpson's diversity index across productive rearrangements. In its TCRdb copy, this immuneACCESS table keeps in-frame sequences only and misses some clones. Where compared with another copy, unresolved V genes explain less than half of these, and the others have no known cause. The D gene and trimming were derived from the DNA, and the V and J assignments and clone size from that table. Present in this sample are about 350,000 clones, about 90% of which were seen just once. The top ten hold approximately 1% of the sample.

In the prospective study, participants were about 18 to 89 years old, resided in about two dozen geographic areas of the United States, and were enrolled through a virtual design. Cohort assignment in the prospective study relied on participant-reported clinical history from a screening survey and a study questionnaire. A participant counted as exposed if, within 2 weeks of entering the study, that participant had been in contact with someone who had a PCR-confirmed or clinician-diagnosed COVID-19 case. In the prospective study, mobile phlebotomists collected whole blood, serum and a nasopharyngeal or oropharyngeal swab from each participant. Participants in the prospective study had the option to provide additional blood draws and questionnaires over an approximately 2-month period. Blood samples from the prospective study were shipped frozen or at room temperature prior to DNA extraction.

Sequenced sample: PBMCs or T cells enriched from blood (not recorded which). The TCR originated in a woman in her 30s who had been exposed to COVID-19. The rearranged segments are TRBV14 and TRBJ2-3, and possibly TRBD2, on 5 matching bases. CDR3 loop: CASSQATRADTQYF. In nucleotides, the sequence is TGTGCCAGCAGCCAAGCAACTAGGGCTGATACGCAGTATTTT.